These 24 T cell receptor beta chains came from one sample sequenced in a study of regulatory T cells in long-lasting Graves disease. CDR3-region Arm-PCR and iRepertoire HTBI primers produced the TCR beta libraries. TCRdb called the multiplex PCR reads again in MiXCR, with one record for every CDR3 protein. The table lists around 480,000 distinct CDR3 sequences, around 15% of them singletons. Time point: newly diagnosed GD, antithyroid drugs for less than 3 months. RNA from PBMCs was the source of the TCR library. This sample also appeared in a second study, on T cells in Graves' hyperthyroidism and ophthalmopathy.

The starting material was peripheral blood mononuclear cells (PBMCs), obtained at new diagnosis, from a patient treated with antithyroid drugs. These receptor sequences come from a woman aged 35-65 years with Graves disease.

J is TRBJ1-5 and V is TRBV12-3 or TRBV12-4; D is undetermined. The germline V and J ends were trimmed by 5 bases and 6 bases, with 17 bases remaining between them. The CDR3 extends over 15 amino acids. CDR3 sequence reads: CASSPQPNRGQPQHF. The CDR3 coding sequence is TGTGCCAGCAGTCCCCAACCCAACAGAGGTCAGCCCCAGCATTTT.

This clonotype was found a few times. The chain combines TRBV18 with TRBJ1-5; no firm D call. CDR1 is KGHSH, CDR2 LQKENI, per germline. The ends were cut back, 2 bases at V and 1 base at J, with 12 bases in the middle. The CDR3 has 16 amino acids. CDR3 in DNA: TGTGCCAGCTCACCAAACTCGGCTGCGAGCAATCAGCCCCAGCATTTT. It specifies CASSPNSAASNQPQHF.

This clonotype has ten or more counts. The chain combines TRBV7-3 with TRBJ1-4; no reliable D call. The CDR3 runs to 15 residues. Germline V gene sequence: CDR1 SGHTA, CDR2 FQGTGA. V lost 3 bases, J lost 7 bases, and 15 bases lay in between. The CDR3 DNA reads as TGTGCCAGCAGCTTCGATCGGGTGCCTCCTGAAAAACTGTTTTTT. It is translated as CASSFDRVPPEKLFF.

This sequence joins TRBV12-3 or TRBV12-4 and TRBJ2-3, with D possibly TRBD2 on 6 matching bases. CDR3 length: 14 amino acids. Trimming stripped 5 bases from V and 6 bases from J, with 15 bases between. The CDR3 DNA follows: TGTGCCAGCAGTAGGTCGGGCCGGGGGGATACGCAGTATTTT. It specifies CASSRSGRGDTQYF.

The V gene is TRBV3-1, the J gene TRBJ2-1; 9 bases map to TRBD1. The junction had 8 bases not matched to a gene; V was cut back by 4 bases and J by 7 bases. The CDR3 totals 15 residues. The germline V gene has CDR1 LGHDT and CDR2 YNNKEL (reference sequence). The CDR3 DNA reads TGTGCCAGCAGCCTTAACAGGGGGCTCTATAATGAGCAGTTCTTC. This codes for CASSLNRGLYNEQFF.

This clonotype was counted ten times or more. V gene TRBV5-1 combines with J gene TRBJ2-7; D call uncertain. Germline CDR1 SGHRS, CDR2 YFSETQ. This CDR3 has 12 residues. With 4 bases removed from V and 3 bases from J, the gap between germline ends came to 8 bases. The CDR3 is CASSHDNYEQYF. CDR3 bases: TGCGCCAGCAGCCACGACAACTACGAGCAGTACTTC.

This clonotype was seen a few times. The gene calls are TRBV5-1 and TRBJ2-5; the match to TRBD2 covers 13 bases. This CDR3 comprises 19 residues. V shed 0 bases, J shed 4 bases, and the junction held 12 bases outside the gene matches. Germline CDR1 and CDR2: SGHRS and YFSETQ. DNA of the CDR3: TGCGCCAGCAGCTTGGCCGGGACTAGCGGGGTCGGGTGGCGAGAGACCCAGTACTTC. Its translation is CASSLAGTSGVGWRETQYF.

This clonotype was detected ten times or more. The chain joins TRBV6-5 to TRBJ1-1, with D possibly being TRBD1 (6 bases). Germline assignment: CDR1 MNHEY and CDR2 SVGAGI. The CDR3 covers 15 residues. Trimming shortened V by 0 bases and J by 5 bases, and 13 bases separated the two germline ends. The DNA of the CDR3 is TGTGCCAGCAGTTACTCCGGCAGGGGTGGAACTGAAGCTTTCTTT. Translating gives CASSYSGRGGTEAFF.

The chain carries TRBV25-1 and TRBJ2-7, with D perhaps TRBD1 or TRBD2 (6 bases each). The CDR3 has 16 amino acids. CDR1 is MGHDK, CDR2 SYGVNS, per germline. V gave up 3 bases and J gave up 5 bases, with 20 bases separating them. CDR3 nucleotides: TGTGCCAGCAGTGATCATGGGGGCAGGGAGGCGAACGAGCAGTACTTC. It yields the protein CASSDHGGREANEQYF.

Many counts were recorded for this clonotype. The chain has TRBV6-1 and TRBJ1-5; D not resolved. This CDR3 contains 17 residues. Trimming took off 0 bases at V and 0 bases at J, with 12 bases between the two ends. Germline V gene lookup returns CDR1 MNHNS and CDR2 SASEGT. Here the CDR3 reads CASSEAIRNYSNQPQHF. CDR3 nucleotide sequence: TGTGCCAGCAGTGAAGCGATACGGAATTATAGCAATCAGCCCCAGCATTTT.

The V and J genes are TRBV27 and TRBJ1-5, with D perhaps matching TRBD1 (5 bases). This CDR3 contains 16 residues. In germline, CDR1 is MNHEY, CDR2 SMNVEV (reference sequence). V was trimmed by 5 bases and J by 3 bases, leaving 17 bases between them. This chain's CDR3 is CASSPRGGATNQPQHF. CDR3 coding DNA: TGTGCCAGCAGTCCCCGGGGTGGGGCCACCAATCAGCCCCAGCATTTT.

This clonotype was observed at least ten times. The chain is built from TRBV3-1 and TRBJ1-4; D perhaps matches TRBD1 (5 bases). The germline V gene encodes CDR1 LGHDT and CDR2 YNNKEL (reference sequence). The CDR3 extends over 14 amino acids. V dropped 1 base and J dropped 9 bases, with 12 bases sitting between them. The CDR3 loop reads CASSQAGNVKKLFF. As DNA, the CDR3 is TGTGCCAGCAGCCAAGCAGGGAATGTGAAAAAACTGTTTTTT.

This clonotype was detected many times. The chain recombines TRBV20-1 with TRBJ1-4; D gene uncertain. Trimming stripped 0 bases from V and 2 bases from J, with 10 bases between. The CDR3 extends over 15 amino acids. Germline-derived CDR1 and CDR2 are DFQATT and SNEGSKA (reference sequence). The CDR3 protein is CSARDFGTTNEKLFF. CDR3 nucleotide sequence: TGCAGTGCTAGAGATTTTGGTACGACTAATGAAAAACTGTTTTTT.

This clonotype was observed at least ten times. V gene TRBV12-3 or TRBV12-4 combines with J gene TRBJ1-1; 10 positions match TRBD1. This CDR3 has 14 residues. Trimming cost V 5 bases and J 5 bases; bases outside gene matches: 5. The CDR3: CASSETGGSTEAFF. In DNA, the CDR3 is TGTGCCAGCAGTGAGACAGGGGGCTCGACTGAAGCTTTCTTT.

Only a few counts were recorded for this clonotype. This chain links TRBV9 with TRBJ1-6, with D tentatively TRBD1 (5 bases). CDR1 is SGDLS and CDR2 is YYNGEE in the germline V gene. The CDR3 has 20 amino acids. The ends were cut back, 4 bases at V and 0 bases at J, with 23 bases in the middle. The CDR3 protein is CASSSQRGGEDSSYNSPLHF. CDR3 in DNA: TGTGCCAGCAGCTCCCAAAGGGGAGGAGAGGACTCCTCCTATAATTCACCCCTCCACTTT.

There are many counts of this clonotype. The chain has TRBV29-1 and TRBJ2-7, with D possibly TRBD2 on 6 matching bases. The germline CDR1 and CDR2 sequences are SQVTM and ANQGSEA. CDR3 length equals 10 residues. The ends were cut back, 4 bases at V and 6 bases at J, with 7 bases in the middle. The CDR3 sequence is CSVGGVEQYF. The CDR3 bases are TGCAGCGTTGGGGGGGTCGAGCAGTACTTC.

The chain joins TRBV10-3 to TRBJ2-3, with 13 nucleotides matching TRBD2. The CDR3 loop spans 19 amino acids. Germline lookup yields CDR1 ENHRY and CDR2 SYGVKD. Trimming cost V 3 bases and J 0 bases; bases outside gene matches: 9. In DNA form, the CDR3 reads TGTGCCATCAGTGAAGAACTAGCGGGGGGGTCACCTAGCACAGATACGCAGTATTTT. Translation gives CAISEELAGGSPSTDTQYF.

The sample holds a few counts of this clonotype. The gene calls are TRBV6-1 and TRBJ1-3; a weak D match, TRBD1 (6 bases). Trimming shortened V by 7 bases and J by 7 bases, and 17 bases separated the two germline ends. The CDR3 extends over 14 amino acids. Germline CDR1 is MNHNS and CDR2 is SASEGT. The CDR3 DNA sequence: TGTGCCAGCAACCCCCTCGGGGGGGCGAACACCATATATTTT. It yields the protein CASNPLGGANTIYF.

J is TRBJ1-2 and V is TRBV20-1, with a possible D match to TRBD1 (6 bases). Germline CDR1 DFQATT, CDR2 SNEGSKA (reference sequence). Trimming left V 3 bases short and J 5 bases short, with 28 bases between. The length of the CDR3 is 18 residues. This chain's CDR3 is CSARDRGGGKSSIYGYTF. The CDR3 region has the DNA TGCAGTGCTAGGGATAGAGGAGGGGGGAAGTCGAGTATTTATGGCTACACCTTC.

This clonotype was seen repeatedly, ten times or more. The chain joins TRBV5-1 to TRBJ1-1; D gene ambiguous. The CDR3 has 16 residues. Trimming left V 4 bases short and J 5 bases short, with 21 bases between. Germline V gene data show CDR1 as SGHRS and CDR2 as YFSETQ. The CDR3 coding sequence is TGCGCCAGCAGCCCTGTGCGGAGTATGCCCGAAACTGAAGCTTTCTTT. Its translation: CASSPVRSMPETEAFF.

The chain links TRBV4-1 to TRBJ2-2; D gene uncertain. Germline lookup yields CDR1 MGHRA and CDR2 YSYEKL. V was clipped by 0 bases and J by 8 bases, with 13 bases between them. The CDR3 covers 15 residues. The CDR3 bases are TGCGCCAGCAGCCAAGATCTCGTGTTTCGGGGGGAGCTGTTTTTT. Encoded protein: CASSQDLVFRGELFF.

This chain connects TRBV6-4 to TRBJ2-3; unclear D gene. V dropped 0 bases and J dropped 5 bases, with 6 bases sitting between them. Germline V gene data show CDR1 as MRHNA and CDR2 as SNTAGT. The length of the CDR3 is 13 residues. For the CDR3, the DNA is TGTGCCAGCAGTGACTCGCAAGGAGATACGCAGTATTTT. It encodes CASSDSQGDTQYF.

In regard to this clonotype: This CDR3 is missing its conserved last phenylalanine or tryptophan, likely due to a read error. This chain uses TRBV19 with TRBJ2-7, with a possible D match to TRBD1 (5 bases). The V end lost 4 bases, the J end lost 1 base, and 8 bases lay between the germline ends. CDR1 is LNHDA, CDR2 SQIVND, per germline (reference sequence). This CDR3 is built from 13 residues. The CDR3 loop is CASSTAGSYEQYL. The CDR3 nucleotides are TGTGCCAGTAGTACTGCAGGGTCCTACGAGCAGTACCTC.

This clonotype was detected ten times or more. The J gene is TRBJ2-3, the V gene TRBV5-1; 8 positions agree with TRBD2. This CDR3 spans 17 amino acids. Unmatched junction bases numbered 8, after V lost 0 bases and J lost 2 bases. Per germline, CDR1 SGHRS and CDR2 YFSETQ. The CDR3 loop reads CASSLAVAGGDTDTQYF. The CDR3, as DNA: TGCGCCAGCAGCTTGGCAGTGGCGGGGGGAGACACAGATACGCAGTATTTT.